This T cell receptor (beta chain) derives from a study of control samples from healthy donors and cancer patients. Sequenced by immunoSEQ multiplex PCR; TCRdb stores in-frame clones only, minus some. Among under 200,000 clones listed, over 95% were seen once. This TCR came from a woman aged 25 to 39 in good health. Sample: blood.

This chain's CDR3 is CATGTGGYGYTF. The CDR3 region has the DNA TGTGCCACGGGGACAGGGGGCTATGGCTACACCTTC. The chain combines TRBV15 with TRBJ1-2; 11 bases match TRBD1. The V gene end was trimmed by 9 bases and the J gene end by 4 bases; junction bases not matched to a gene: 1. Germline V gene data show CDR1 as LNHNV and CDR2 as YYDKDF (reference sequence). This CDR3 spans 12 amino acids.